This T cell receptor beta chain was recorded in a study of identical twins. Findings and limits, study-wide: Twin pairs had excess sharing that was weaker in beta out-of-frame sequences.

As concerns this clonotype: What it recognizes is unknown.

The CDR3 has 15 residues. V was trimmed by 2 bases and J by 9 bases, leaving 17 bases between them. The germline CDR1 and CDR2 sequences are SGHTA and FQGNSA. Template switching added a universal primer site, and cDNA bore unique molecular identifiers. MiXCR, run by TCRdb on the 5' RACE reads, gives a single entry per CDR3 protein. The sample shows 1,800,000 or so distinct CDR3 sequences, 32% of them seen only once. The TCR comes from a newborn girl in good health. The rearrangement joins TRBV7-2 to TRBJ2-1; D tentatively reads TRBD1 or TRBD2 (5 bases each). Sample: cord blood. The CDR3 is CASSLYRGGSAEQFF. CDR3 DNA: TGTGCCAGCAGCTTATACCGGGGCGGTTCGGCTGAGCAGTTCTTC.